The 20 T cell receptor beta chains listed next were all sequenced from one sample in a study of cytomegalovirus exposure and HLA in healthy donors. The PCR employed 60 Vbeta primers together with 13 Jbeta primers. Sequencing used immunoSEQ multiplex PCR; TCRdb keeps in-frame clones, though not all of them. The repertoire holds approximately 210,000 clones, almost 80% seen once, with approximately 1.8% in the top ten. The sample was PBMCs. These receptors were obtained from a male donor in good health and CMV-seronegative.

V is TRBV28 and J is TRBJ2-5; 11 bases line up with TRBD2. Losses at the gene ends were 2 bases for V and 3 bases for J; bases not matched to a gene: 14. Germline V gene lookup returns CDR1 MDHEN and CDR2 SYDVKM. The CDR3 totals 19 residues. CDR3: CASSLRKVSSGGTKETQYF. For the CDR3, the DNA is TGTGCCAGCAGTTTACGGAAAGTGTCTAGCGGGGGGACCAAAGAGACCCAGTACTTC.

V and J are TRBV30 and TRBJ1-4, with 8 bases matching TRBD1. Germline-derived CDR1 and CDR2 are GTSNPN and SVGIG (reference sequence). The trim removed 4 bases at V and 0 bases at J, leaving 4 bases unmatched. The CDR3 extends over 15 amino acids. The CDR3: CAWIKQGATNEKLFF. The DNA for the CDR3 is TGTGCCTGGATCAAACAGGGGGCAACTAATGAAAAACTGTTTTTT.

V usage is TRBV27 and J usage is TRBJ2-7; 7 positions match TRBD1. In germline, CDR1 is MNHEY, CDR2 SMNVEV (reference sequence). The CDR3 extends over 12 amino acids. V shed 7 bases, J shed 3 bases, and the junction held 3 bases outside the gene matches. DNA of the CDR3: TGTGCCAGCACGACAGGGAACTACGAGCAGTACTTC. It yields the protein CASTTGNYEQYF.

With respect to this clone: The junction differs from germline at one of its ends, possibly a read error. The chain is built from TRBV7-9 and TRBJ2-7; TRBD1 is a possible D gene (5 bases). Germline CDR1 is SEHNR and CDR2 is FQNEAQ (reference sequence). The CDR3 runs to 12 residues. The CDR3 DNA is TGTTCCAGCAGGGCAGGCTCCTACGAGCAGTACTTC. It yields the protein CSSRAGSYEQYF.

The chain links TRBV4-3 to TRBJ2-1; D gene unclear. Germline assignment: CDR1 LGHNA and CDR2 YSLEER. This CDR3 comprises 16 residues. Trimming took off 0 bases at V and 2 bases at J, with 11 bases between the two ends. The CDR3 DNA reads TGCGCCAGCAGCCAAGATCGGGTCTTGACCTACAATGAGCAGTTCTTC. It specifies CASSQDRVLTYNEQFF.

This clone showed up just a few times. V and J are TRBV28 and TRBJ2-7; a weak D match, TRBD1 (7 bases). The V gene lost 7 bases and the J gene lost 0 bases, with 16 bases spanning the gap. There are 15 residues in the CDR3. Germline CDR1 MDHEN, CDR2 SYDVKM. The CDR3 protein is CASIQSGGNSYEQYF. In DNA form, the CDR3 reads TGTGCCAGCATACAATCAGGGGGGAACTCCTACGAGCAGTACTTC.

This sequence joins TRBV7-8 and TRBJ1-5, with D possibly matching TRBD1 (6 bases). The CDR3 spans 16 residues. Trimming shortened V by 5 bases and J by 2 bases, and 16 bases separated the two germline ends. From germline, CDR1 is SGHVS and CDR2 FQNEAQ. The CDR3 loop is CASSPGWGLGNQPQHF. The CDR3, as DNA: TGTGCCAGCAGCCCGGGGTGGGGGCTGGGCAATCAGCCCCAGCATTTT.

About this clone itself: At one end, the junction sequence differs from germline, possibly due to a read error. The chain employs TRBV13 and TRBJ1-1, with D perhaps matching TRBD1 (6 bases). This CDR3 is built from 17 residues. Germline V gene data show CDR1 as PRHDT and CDR2 as FYEKMQ (reference sequence). For the CDR3, the DNA is TGTGCCAGCAGCTTCCAATCAGTCAGGGGCTATAACACTGAAGTTTTCTTT. Protein: CASSFQSVRGYNTEVFF.

The V and J genes are TRBV19 and TRBJ2-1; 7 positions agree with TRBD2. In germline, CDR1 is LNHDA, CDR2 SQIVND (reference sequence). The CDR3 spans 15 residues. Losses at the gene ends were 7 bases for V and 3 bases for J; bases not matched to a gene: 9. The CDR3 nucleotides read TGTGCCAGTACCATGACTAGCAATAGCTACAATGAGCAGTTCTTC. It specifies CASTMTSNSYNEQFF.

The V gene is TRBV9, the J gene TRBJ1-2; TRBD1 is a possible D gene (6 bases). CDR1 SGDLS and CDR2 YYNGEE come from the germline V gene. CDR3 length equals 14 residues. V was pared by 1 base and J by 4 bases, with 11 bases between. The CDR3 is CASSVSRGTYGYTF. The CDR3 DNA is TGTGCCAGCAGCGTATCCAGGGGAACCTATGGCTACACCTTC.

The chain recombines TRBV6-5 with TRBJ2-7; 8 bases align to TRBD2. This CDR3 has 16 residues. Germline CDR1 is MNHEY and CDR2 is SVGAGI. V lost 2 bases to trimming and J lost 3 bases; unmatched junction nucleotides: 9. Here the CDR3 DNA reads TGTGCCAGCAGTTACCCAGAGGGTCTAGCGGGCTACGAGCAGTACTTC. It codes for CASSYPEGLAGYEQYF.

This clone occurred once. The CDR3: CASSGGQTYQETQYF. DNA for the CDR3: TGTGCCAGCAGTGGAGGACAGACCTACCAAGAGACCCAGTACTTC. The chain employs TRBV6-1 and TRBJ2-5; a weak D match, TRBD1 (6 bases). Germline loops: CDR1 MNHNS, CDR2 SASEGT. Trimming stripped 4 bases from V and 0 bases from J, with 12 bases between. CDR3 length: 15 amino acids.

The rearrangement links TRBV6-5 to TRBJ1-1, with D uncertain. Deletions cut 2 bases from V and 3 bases from J, with 10 bases between. CDR3 length equals 14 residues. Germline lookup yields CDR1 MNHEY and CDR2 SVGAGI. The CDR3 spells CASSYPGIDTEAFF. The CDR3 coding sequence is TGTGCCAGCAGTTACCCGGGGATCGACACTGAAGCTTTCTTT.

J is TRBJ1-3 and V is TRBV9; the D gene is possibly TRBD1 (6 bases). The CDR3 is 15 residues long. Trimming removed 3 bases from V and 0 bases from J, with 10 bases in between. Per the germline V gene, CDR1 is SGDLS and CDR2 is YYNGEE. The CDR3 DNA sequence: TGTGCCAGCAGCGATGGACAGCTCTCTGGAAACACCATATATTTT. As protein: CASSDGQLSGNTIYF.

The V call is TRBV6-4, the J call TRBJ2-1; 8 bases fit TRBD1. The CDR3 length is 13 residues. Per the germline V gene, CDR1 is MRHNA and CDR2 is SNTAGT. Trimming at V came to 6 bases and at J to 9 bases, leaving 7 bases not matched to a gene. This chain's CDR3 is CASSPDRAGEQFF. Here the CDR3 DNA reads TGTGCCAGCAGCCCGGACAGGGCGGGTGAGCAGTTCTTC.

This clone was observed once. The chain is built from TRBV5-4 and TRBJ2-5; no clear D gene. This CDR3 is built from 13 residues. Germline V gene data show CDR1 as SGHNT and CDR2 as YYREEE (reference sequence). Trimming took 0 bases from V and 0 from J, leaving 3 bases between them. In DNA, the CDR3 is TGTGCCAGCAGCTTGGCGGACCAAGAGACCCAGTACTTC. Its protein product is CASSLADQETQYF. The full variable domain, completed using reference TRBV5-4 and TRBJ2-5, is ETGVTQSPTHLIKTRGQQVTLRCSSQSGHNTVSWYQQALGQGPQFIFQYYREEENGRGNFPPRFSGLQFPNYSSELNVNALELDDSALYLCASSLADQETQYFGPGTRLLVL.

The rearrangement joins TRBV29-1 to TRBJ1-4, with a tentative D call TRBD1 (6 bases). With 5 bases removed from V and 4 bases from J, the gap between germline ends came to 11 bases. This CDR3 has 13 amino acids. CDR1 SQVTM and CDR2 ANQGSEA come from the germline V gene. The CDR3 DNA reads as TGCAGCGTTCAGGGGTCTGGTAATGAAAAACTGTTTTTT. Translation gives CSVQGSGNEKLFF.

The chain is built from TRBV30 and TRBJ1-5, with 8 positions matching TRBD1. Germline V gene data show CDR1 as GTSNPN and CDR2 as SVGIG (reference sequence). The CDR3 loop spans 15 amino acids. V trimming: 0 bases; J trimming: 6 bases; junction bases outside the gene matches: 7. CDR3 loop: CAWSVTRTGRQPQHF. The CDR3 DNA follows: TGTGCCTGGAGTGTCACCCGGACAGGGCGTCAGCCCCAGCATTTT. Variable domain in full (rest from reference TRBV30 and TRBJ1-5): SQTIHQWPATLVQPVGSPLSLECTVEGTSNPNLYWYRQAAGRGLQLLFYSVGIGQISSEVPQNLSASRPQDRQFILSSKKLLLSDSGFYLCAWSVTRTGRQPQHFGDGTRLSIL.

J is TRBJ2-1 and V is TRBV6-5; D may be TRBD1 (7 bases). The CDR3 consists of 15 residues. CDR1 is MNHEY and CDR2 is SVGAGI in the germline V gene. Trimming cost V 4 bases and J 1 base, with 11 bases left between them. CDR3: CASSSAGGSYNEQFF. The CDR3 coding sequence is TGTGCCAGCAGTTCCGCAGGGGGGTCCTACAATGAGCAGTTCTTC.

This rearrangement joins TRBV6-5 to TRBJ2-7; the D gene is possibly TRBD1 (6 bases). Per germline, CDR1 MNHEY and CDR2 SVGAGI. The CDR3 is made up of 16 amino acids. V lost 0 bases and J 3 bases, leaving 15 bases between the germline ends. The CDR3 reads CASSYSRDTKNYEQYF. For the CDR3, the DNA is TGTGCCAGCAGTTACTCGAGGGACACCAAAAACTACGAGCAGTACTTC.